This T cell receptor (beta chain) was profiled in a study of T cell responses to AZD1222 COVID-19 vaccine. Whole-study findings and limits: Donors in the cohort were predominantly white British and more often female, and clonal diversity was possibly underestimated. The breadth and depth of Spike-specific TCRs increased once two AZD1222 doses had been given. Repertoire samples came only from after the peak T cell response.

The method was immunoSEQ multiplex PCR; TCRdb's version includes in-frame clones alone and lacks a portion of them. In the table there are about 83,000 clones, approximately 90% of which are singletons. In regard to this clone: Its antigen is as yet unknown.

Germline CDR1 reads KGHSH; CDR2 reads LQKENI. The CDR3 consists of 17 residues. Trimming stripped 1 base from V and 2 bases from J, with 14 bases between. This clonotype originated in an adult who received the AZD1222 COVID-19 vaccine. This chain connects TRBV18 to TRBJ2-2; maybe TRBD1 (5 bases). This sample comprised peripheral blood, obtained 28 days after the second AZD1222 dose. CDR3 in amino acids: CASSPRLGQGNTGELFF. Written as DNA, the CDR3 is TGTGCCAGCTCACCACGGTTGGGGCAGGGAAACACCGGGGAGCTGTTTTTT.